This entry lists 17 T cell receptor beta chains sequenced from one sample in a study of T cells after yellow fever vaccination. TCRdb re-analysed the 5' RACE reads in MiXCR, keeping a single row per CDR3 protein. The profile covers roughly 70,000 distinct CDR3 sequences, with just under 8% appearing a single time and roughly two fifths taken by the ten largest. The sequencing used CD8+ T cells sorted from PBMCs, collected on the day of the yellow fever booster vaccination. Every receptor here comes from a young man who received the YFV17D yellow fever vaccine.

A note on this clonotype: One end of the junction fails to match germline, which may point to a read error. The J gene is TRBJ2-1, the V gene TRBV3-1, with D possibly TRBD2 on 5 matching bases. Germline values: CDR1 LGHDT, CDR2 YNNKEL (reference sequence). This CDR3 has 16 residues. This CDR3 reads CASIQGRLAAYNEQFF. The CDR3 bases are TGTGCCAGCATCCAAGGTCGTCTAGCAGCATACAATGAGCAGTTCTTC.

CDR3 nucleotides: TGTGCCAGCGAAGGACTAGCGGGCTTAGACTACGAGCAGTACTTC. Encoded protein: CASEGLAGLDYEQYF. The rearrangement uses TRBV6-5 and TRBJ2-7, with 11 nucleotides matching TRBD2. The CDR3 is 15 amino acids. The J segment lost 3 bases and the V segment lost 8 bases, leaving 9 bases of the junction unmatched. The germline CDR1 and CDR2 sequences are MNHEY and SVGAGI.

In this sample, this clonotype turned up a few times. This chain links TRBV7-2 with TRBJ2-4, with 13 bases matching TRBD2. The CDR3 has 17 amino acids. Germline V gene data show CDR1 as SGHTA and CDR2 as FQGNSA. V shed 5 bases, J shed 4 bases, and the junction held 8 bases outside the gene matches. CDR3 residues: CASSRLLAGGLKNIQYF. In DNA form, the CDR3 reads TGTGCCAGCAGCCGCTTACTAGCGGGAGGGCTTAAAAACATTCAGTACTTC.

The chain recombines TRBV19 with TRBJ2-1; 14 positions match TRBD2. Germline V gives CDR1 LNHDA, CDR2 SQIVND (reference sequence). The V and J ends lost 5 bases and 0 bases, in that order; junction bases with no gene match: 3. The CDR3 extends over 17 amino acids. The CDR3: CASSLGTSGSSYNEQFF. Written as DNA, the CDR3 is TGTGCCAGTAGTCTCGGGACTAGCGGGAGCTCCTACAATGAGCAGTTCTTC. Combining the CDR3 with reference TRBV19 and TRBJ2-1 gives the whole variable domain DGGITQSPKYLFRKEGQNVTLSCEQNLNHDAMYWYRQDPGQGLRLIYYSQIVNDFQKGDIAEGYSVSREKKESFPLTVTSAQKNPTAFYLCASSLGTSGSSYNEQFFGPGTRLTVL.

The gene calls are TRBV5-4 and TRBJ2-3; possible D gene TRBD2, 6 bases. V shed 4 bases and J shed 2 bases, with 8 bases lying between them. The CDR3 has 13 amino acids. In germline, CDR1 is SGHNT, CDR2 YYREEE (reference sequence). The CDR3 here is CASSPGDTDTQYF. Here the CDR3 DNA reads TGTGCCAGCAGCCCGGGGGACACAGATACGCAGTATTTT.

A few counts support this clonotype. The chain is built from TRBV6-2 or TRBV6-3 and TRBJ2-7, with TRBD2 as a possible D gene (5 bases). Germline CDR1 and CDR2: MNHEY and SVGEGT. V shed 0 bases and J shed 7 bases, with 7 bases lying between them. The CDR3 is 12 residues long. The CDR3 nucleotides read TGTGCCAGCAGTTACTCGACTATAGAGCAGTACTTC. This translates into CASSYSTIEQYF.

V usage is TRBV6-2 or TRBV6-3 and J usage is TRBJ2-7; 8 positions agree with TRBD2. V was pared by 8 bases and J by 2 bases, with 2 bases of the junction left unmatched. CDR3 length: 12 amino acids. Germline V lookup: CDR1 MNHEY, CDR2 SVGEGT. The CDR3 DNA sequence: TGTGCCAGCTGGACTAGCACCTACGAGCAGTACTTC. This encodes CASWTSTYEQYF.

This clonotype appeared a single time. The CDR3 is CSVADSCEQYF. The CDR3 DNA reads as TGCAGCGTTGCTGACAGCTGCGAGCAGTACTTC. This chain uses TRBV29-1 with TRBJ2-7; tentative D call: TRBD1 (5 bases). Trimming took 4 bases from V and 6 from J, leaving 10 bases between them. The CDR3 is made up of 11 amino acids. Germline V gene data show CDR1 as SQVTM and CDR2 as ANQGSEA.

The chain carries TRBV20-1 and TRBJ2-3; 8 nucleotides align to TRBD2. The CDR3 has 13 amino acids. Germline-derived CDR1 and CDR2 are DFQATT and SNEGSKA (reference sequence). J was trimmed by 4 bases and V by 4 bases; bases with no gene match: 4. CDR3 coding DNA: TGCAGTGCTACGGGCGGGAGGTCAGATACGCAGTATTTT. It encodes CSATGGRSDTQYF.

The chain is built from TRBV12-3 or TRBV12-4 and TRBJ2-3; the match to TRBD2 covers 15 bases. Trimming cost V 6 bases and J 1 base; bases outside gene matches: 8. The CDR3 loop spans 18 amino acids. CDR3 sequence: CASSSGTSGRMGTDTQYF. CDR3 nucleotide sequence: TGTGCCAGCAGCTCCGGGACTAGCGGGAGGATGGGCACAGATACGCAGTATTTT.

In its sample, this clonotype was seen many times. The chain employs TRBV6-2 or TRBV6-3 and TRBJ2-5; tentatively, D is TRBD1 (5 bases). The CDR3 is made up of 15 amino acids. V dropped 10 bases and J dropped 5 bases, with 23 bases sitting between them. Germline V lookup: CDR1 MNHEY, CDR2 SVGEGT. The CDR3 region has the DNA TGTGCCACCTGGATGTATCCAGGGATTGGGGAGACCCAGTACTTC. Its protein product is CATWMYPGIGETQYF.

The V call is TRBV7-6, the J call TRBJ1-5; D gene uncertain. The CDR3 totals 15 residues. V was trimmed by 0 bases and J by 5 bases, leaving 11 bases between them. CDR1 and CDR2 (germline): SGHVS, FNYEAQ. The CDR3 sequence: CASSLAGRGDQPQHF. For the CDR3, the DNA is TGTGCCAGCAGCTTAGCTGGTCGCGGGGATCAGCCCCAGCATTTT.

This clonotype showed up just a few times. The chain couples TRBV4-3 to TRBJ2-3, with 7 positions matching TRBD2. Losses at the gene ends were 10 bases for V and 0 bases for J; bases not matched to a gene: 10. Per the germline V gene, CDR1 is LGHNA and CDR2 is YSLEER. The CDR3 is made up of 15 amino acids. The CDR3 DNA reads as TGCGCCACCTCGGGAGATAGCGGGAGCACAGATACGCAGTATTTT. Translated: CATSGDSGSTDTQYF.

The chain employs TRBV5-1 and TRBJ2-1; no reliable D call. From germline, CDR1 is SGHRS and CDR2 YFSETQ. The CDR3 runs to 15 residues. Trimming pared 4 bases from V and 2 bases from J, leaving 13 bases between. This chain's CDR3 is CASSPHLNTYNEQFF. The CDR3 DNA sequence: TGCGCCAGCAGCCCGCACTTGAATACCTACAATGAGCAGTTCTTC.

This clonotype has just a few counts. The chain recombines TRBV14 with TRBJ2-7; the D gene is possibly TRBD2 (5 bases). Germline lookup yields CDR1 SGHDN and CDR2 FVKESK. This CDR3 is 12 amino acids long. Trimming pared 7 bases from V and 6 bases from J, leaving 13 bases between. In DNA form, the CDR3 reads TGTGCCAGCACCCCTGGGAGCGGCGAGCAGTACTTC. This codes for CASTPGSGEQYF.

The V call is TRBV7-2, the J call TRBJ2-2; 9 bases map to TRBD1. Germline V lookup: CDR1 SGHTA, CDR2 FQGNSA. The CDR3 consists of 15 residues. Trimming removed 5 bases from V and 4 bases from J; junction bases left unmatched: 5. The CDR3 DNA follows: TGTGCCAGCAGCCCACAGGGGGCGTCCACCGGGGAGCTGTTTTTT. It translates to CASSPQGASTGELFF.

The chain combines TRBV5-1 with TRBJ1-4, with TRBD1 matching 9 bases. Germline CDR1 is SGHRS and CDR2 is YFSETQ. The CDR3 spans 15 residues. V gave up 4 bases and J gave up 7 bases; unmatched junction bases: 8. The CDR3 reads CASSPRQGGTEKLFF. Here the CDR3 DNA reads TGCGCCAGCAGCCCCCGACAGGGGGGTACTGAAAAACTGTTTTTT.